Shown below are 27 T cell receptor beta chains from a single sample sequenced in a study of shared clonotypes between healthy human individuals. TCRdb's table, derived via immunoSEQ multiplex PCR, lists solely in-frame clones and lacks some. Here the sample spans some 240,000 clones, 60% to 80% being singletons. The material sequenced was memory CD4+ T cells sorted from blood. Regarding subset: CD45RA-negative fraction. Receptor source: a man aged 30-40 years in good health.

As concerns this clone: Other DNA variants within this sample encode the same CDR3. The CDR3 loop is CASRPREVQGGNEQFF. CDR3 in DNA: TGCGCCAGCAGGCCGAGGGAAGTACAGGGTGGCAATGAGCAGTTCTTC. This sequence joins TRBV5-1 and TRBJ2-1, with TRBD1 as a possible D gene (6 bases). The CDR3 covers 16 residues. The germline V gene has CDR1 SGHRS and CDR2 YFSETQ. Trimming stripped 5 bases from V and 6 bases from J, with 21 bases between.

V usage is TRBV19 and J usage is TRBJ1-1; possibly TRBD1 for D (5 bases). CDR3 size: 16 residues. Germline V gene sequence: CDR1 LNHDA, CDR2 SQIVND (reference sequence). Trimming removed 5 bases at V and 1 base at J, with 17 bases between. CDR3 coding DNA: TGTGCCAGTAGTCGGCCTCGGACAAGTGGGAACACTGAAGCTTTCTTT. It specifies CASSRPRTSGNTEAFF.

The rearrangement uses TRBV6-5 and TRBJ2-6; D is unclear. Per the germline V gene, CDR1 is MNHEY and CDR2 is SVGAGI. This CDR3 region has 15 residues. Between the trimmed V and J ends, which lost 2 bases and 2 bases, there was a span of 7 bases. CDR3 sequence reads: CASSYTMAGANVLTF. For the CDR3, the DNA is TGTGCCAGCAGTTACACGATGGCTGGGGCCAACGTCCTGACTTTC.

Only one count was recorded for this clone. V gene TRBV4-3 combines with J gene TRBJ2-3, with 7 bases matching TRBD2. Per germline, CDR1 LGHNA and CDR2 YSLEER. V lost 5 bases, J lost 1 base, and 6 bases stayed unmatched. This CDR3 spans 15 amino acids. The CDR3 is CASSLSSGGTDTQYF. The CDR3, as DNA: TGCGCCAGCAGCTTATCTAGCGGAGGCACAGATACGCAGTATTTT.

With regard to this clone: This may be a read error, as it is one base from a much larger clone. This sample also contains other DNA sequences that code for the same CDR3. The V and J genes are TRBV11-2 and TRBJ1-1; D unresolved. V gave up 5 bases and J gave up 0 bases, with 7 bases separating them. Germline V gene sequence: CDR1 SGHAT, CDR2 FQNNGV. This CDR3 has 13 amino acids. The CDR3 region is CASSQQMNTEAFF. The CDR3 DNA reads TGTGCCAGCAGCCAACAGATGAACACTGAAGCTTTCTTT. Complete variable domain (other parts from reference TRBV11-2 and TRBJ1-1): EAGVAQSPRYKIIEKRQSVAFWCNPISGHATLYWYQQILGQGPKLLIQFQNNGVVDDSQLPKDRFSAERLKGVDSTLKIQPAKLEDSAVYLCASSQQMNTEAFFGQGTRLTVV.

This rearrangement joins TRBV29-1 to TRBJ2-2; TRBD1 matches at 11 bases. The CDR3 contains 13 residues. V was pared by 4 bases and J by 6 bases, with 1 base of the junction left unmatched. Germline values: CDR1 SQVTM, CDR2 ANQGSEA. The CDR3 sequence: CSVGDRGSGELFF. In DNA form, the CDR3 reads TGCAGCGTTGGGGACAGGGGGTCCGGGGAGCTGTTTTTT.

J is TRBJ2-7 and V is TRBV7-6; no reliable D call. V lost 2 bases, J lost 1 base, and 9 bases lay in between. Germline V CDR1 and CDR2: SGHVS, FNYEAQ. This CDR3 spans 14 amino acids. The CDR3 is CASSLNPTSYEQYF. The CDR3 DNA reads TGTGCCAGCAGCTTAAACCCGACATCCTACGAGCAGTACTTC.

On this clone itself: This sample also contains other DNA sequences that code for the same CDR3. V usage is TRBV29-1 and J usage is TRBJ1-5; D is perhaps TRBD1 (5 bases). Trimming shortened V by 4 bases and J by 3 bases, and 7 bases separated the two germline ends. The CDR3 has 12 amino acids. Germline V gene sequence: CDR1 SQVTM, CDR2 ANQGSEA. For the CDR3, the DNA is TGCAGCGTTGGACAGACCAATCAGCCCCAGCATTTT. Protein sequence: CSVGQTNQPQHF.

On this clone itself: At the DNA level, this CDR3 is encoded by other sequences in the same sample as well. V usage is TRBV7-9 and J usage is TRBJ2-3; TRBD2 agrees at 10 bases. Trimming at V came to 5 bases and at J to 3 bases, leaving 2 bases not matched to a gene. The germline V gene encodes CDR1 SEHNR and CDR2 FQNEAQ (reference sequence). The CDR3 is made up of 14 amino acids. CDR3 protein: CASSLGLATDTQYF. The CDR3 DNA reads as TGTGCCAGCAGCCTGGGACTAGCGACAGATACGCAGTATTTT.

This clone was counted a single time. The V gene is TRBV18, the J gene TRBJ1-5; D call uncertain. There are 13 residues in the CDR3. Germline values: CDR1 KGHSH, CDR2 LQKENI. V was cut by 6 bases and J by 4 bases, with 10 bases left in between. The DNA of the CDR3 is TGTGCCAGCTCTTCCGGCCCGAATCAGCCCCAGCATTTT. Residues: CASSSGPNQPQHF.

The chain recombines TRBV19 with TRBJ2-1; 13 bases agree with TRBD2. V was pared by 3 bases and J by 9 bases, with 8 bases of the junction left unmatched. This CDR3 comprises 16 residues. Looked up from germline, CDR1 is LNHDA and CDR2 is SQIVND (reference sequence). This CDR3 reads CASSMWTSGSQVEQFF. DNA for the CDR3: TGTGCCAGTAGTATGTGGACTAGCGGGAGCCAGGTTGAGCAGTTCTTC.

This sequence joins TRBV19 and TRBJ2-1; possibly TRBD1 or TRBD2 for D (6 bases each). The CDR3 loop spans 14 amino acids. Trimming stripped 10 bases from V and 3 bases from J, with 16 bases between. Germline V CDR1 and CDR2: LNHDA, SQIVND (reference sequence). The chain's CDR3 is CATGGVPGYNEQFF. CDR3 DNA sequence: TGTGCCACCGGGGGCGTTCCTGGCTACAATGAGCAGTTCTTC. The whole variable domain, remainder taken from reference TRBV19 and TRBJ2-1, is DGGITQSPKYLFRKEGQNVTLSCEQNLNHDAMYWYRQDPGQGLRLIYYSQIVNDFQKGDIAEGYSVSREKKESFPLTVTSAQKNPTAFYLCATGGVPGYNEQFFGPGTRLTVL.

Only a few counts were recorded for this clone. The gene calls are TRBV11-3 and TRBJ2-1; 12 bases fit TRBD1. Trimming removed 5 bases from V and 9 bases from J; junction bases left unmatched: 8. Germline assignment: CDR1 SGHNT and CDR2 YENEEA. This CDR3 region has 15 residues. This CDR3 reads CASSQSGQGAGEQFF. The CDR3 DNA is TGTGCCAGCAGCCAATCGGGACAGGGGGCGGGTGAGCAGTTCTTC.

V usage is TRBV11-2 and J usage is TRBJ2-3; D remains unclear. Trimming took off 2 bases at V and 2 bases at J, with 8 bases between the two ends. The germline V gene has CDR1 SGHAT and CDR2 FQNNGV. CDR3 length: 14 residues. CDR3 sequence reads: CASSLYDSTDTQYF. The CDR3 nucleotides are TGTGCCAGCAGCTTATACGACTCCACAGATACGCAGTATTTT.

This clone appeared many times. The chain recombines TRBV10-3 with TRBJ2-2; D is possibly TRBD1 or TRBD2 (5 bases each). Trimming cost V 7 bases and J 1 base, with 10 bases left between them. CDR1 is ENHRY and CDR2 is SYGVKD in the germline V gene. There are 14 residues in the CDR3. As DNA, the CDR3 is TGTGCCATCACCGGGGCGGGGAACACCGGGGAGCTGTTTTTT. Residues: CAITGAGNTGELFF.

V gene TRBV19 combines with J gene TRBJ2-2; D is ambiguous. CDR1 is LNHDA and CDR2 is SQIVND in the germline V gene (reference sequence). This CDR3 has 14 amino acids. The V end was cut by 2 bases, the J end by 1 base, with 5 bases between. CDR3: CASSILGNTGELFF. In DNA, the CDR3 is TGTGCCAGTAGTATATTGGGGAACACCGGGGAGCTGTTTTTT.

This clone appeared once. V gene TRBV2 combines with J gene TRBJ2-5; 8 bases map to TRBD2. The CDR3 has 13 amino acids. The V segment lost 10 bases and the J segment 5 bases; nucleotides outside the gene matches: 9. Germline CDR1 reads SNHLY; CDR2 reads FYNNEI. CDR3 sequence (DNA): TGTGCCACCACCCAGGGACTAGTCGAGACCCAGTACTTC. It is translated as CATTQGLVETQYF.

The chain joins TRBV29-1 to TRBJ2-4, with TRBD1 matching over 7 bases. J gave up 6 bases and V 8 bases, and 10 bases lay outside the gene matches. Germline values: CDR1 SQVTM, CDR2 ANQGSEA. The CDR3 has 13 amino acids. CDR3 amino acids: CSSQTGAGNIQYF. The CDR3 DNA follows: TGCAGCTCGCAAACAGGGGCTGGAAACATTCAGTACTTC.

A few counts support this clone. The genes are TRBV28 and TRBJ1-4, with TRBD1 identical over 11 bases. Germline values: CDR1 MDHEN, CDR2 SYDVKM. V was pared by 6 bases and J by 7 bases, with 4 bases of the junction left unmatched. CDR3 size: 14 residues. The CDR3 here is CASSRTGGGEKLFF. The CDR3 bases are TGTGCCAGCAGCCGGACAGGGGGCGGTGAAAAACTGTTTTTT.

This clone has a handful of counts. A junction boundary mismatches the germline segment, possibly from a read error. The chain is built from TRBV5-6 and TRBJ2-3; 7 positions match TRBD2. This CDR3 spans 12 amino acids. CDR1 and CDR2 (germline): SGHDT, YYEEEE. The CDR3 spells CASSFSSGSPSF. In DNA, the CDR3 is TGTGCCAGCAGCTTCTCTAGCGGCTCCCCCTCGTTT. Full variable domain (rest looked up from reference TRBV5-6 and TRBJ2-3): DAGVTQSPTHLIKTRGQQVTLRCSPKSGHDTVSWYQQALGQGPQFIFQYYEEEERQRGNFPDRFSGHQFPNYSSELNVNALLLGDSALYLCASSFSSGSPSFGPGTRLTVL.

CDR3 loop: CASSPKDSLAGTDTQYF. CDR3 nucleotide sequence: TGTGCCAGCTCACCAAAAGATAGTCTAGCGGGCACAGATACGCAGTATTTT. The V gene is TRBV18, the J gene TRBJ2-3; 7 nucleotides align to TRBD2. Germline CDR1 and CDR2: KGHSH and LQKENI. The CDR3 consists of 17 residues. V lost 2 bases and J lost 1; bases outside the gene matches: 9.

The chain links TRBV11-2 to TRBJ2-3; D is ambiguous. From germline, CDR1 is SGHAT and CDR2 FQNNGV. The CDR3 covers 15 residues. V lost 0 bases and J 1 base, leaving 8 bases between the germline ends. Written as DNA, the CDR3 is TGTGCCAGCAGCTTAGAAAGGCCCGGCACAGATACGCAGTATTTT. Translated: CASSLERPGTDTQYF.

The chain has TRBV5-1 and TRBJ2-1; D is perhaps TRBD2 (6 bases). Germline V gene data show CDR1 as SGHRS and CDR2 as YFSETQ. This CDR3 contains 15 residues. V lost 3 bases, J lost 4 bases, and 14 bases lay in between. CDR3 in DNA: TGCGCCAGCAGCTCCGGGACTCATTCATACAATGAGCAGTTCTTC. Protein sequence: CASSSGTHSYNEQFF.

The sample holds one count of this clone. The chain couples TRBV5-1 to TRBJ2-1; 12 bases are a match to TRBD1. This CDR3 is 15 amino acids long. CDR1 is SGHRS, CDR2 YFSETQ, per germline. The V segment lost 4 bases and the J segment 6 bases; nucleotides outside the gene matches: 5. This chain's CDR3 is CASSDGTGGLNEQFF. CDR3 DNA sequence: TGCGCCAGCAGCGACGGGACAGGGGGCCTCAATGAGCAGTTCTTC.

This clone was seen a few times. The chain couples TRBV7-3 to TRBJ2-1, with 10 bases matching TRBD2. The CDR3 is made up of 15 amino acids. The V and J ends lost 5 bases and 10 bases, in that order; junction bases with no gene match: 11. The germline CDR1 and CDR2 sequences are SGHTA and FQGTGA. CDR3 DNA: TGTGCCAGCAGCCCCGAACTAGCGGGGCAGGGAGAGCAGTTCTTC. The encoded protein is CASSPELAGQGEQFF.

This clone turned up a few times. The J gene is TRBJ2-5, the V gene TRBV7-9; D is undetermined. Germline V lookup: CDR1 SEHNR, CDR2 FQNEAQ (reference sequence). CDR3 length: 15 residues. The germline V and J ends were trimmed by 4 bases and 5 bases, with 17 bases remaining between them. CDR3: CASSSALGRGETQYF. The CDR3 DNA sequence: TGTGCCAGCAGCTCCGCCCTAGGGCGTGGGGAGACCCAGTACTTC.

In this sample, this clone turned up a few times. The chain employs TRBV25-1 and TRBJ1-3; D ambiguous. V was shortened by 5 bases and J by 0 bases, with 11 bases between the two germline ends. The CDR3 sequence is 15 residues long. CDR1 is MGHDK and CDR2 is SYGVNS in the germline V gene. The CDR3 sequence is CASSPDRLSGNTIYF. The CDR3 DNA reads as TGTGCCAGCAGTCCGGACCGACTCTCTGGAAACACCATATATTTT.